Following are 23 T cell receptor beta chains from one sample sequenced in a study of human T cells and chemical hapten exposure. Time point of the sample: patch test 2, 6 weeks after DPC sensitization. Treatment meaning: therapeutic diphenylcyclopropenone sensitization with weekly scalp DPC. TCRdb re-derived calls from the RACE reads in MiXCR, one entry per CDR3 protein. The sample lists about 89,000 distinct CDR3 sequences; more than 9.5% were seen once. Material: whole blood, obtained in connection with sensitization to the hapten diphenylcyclopropenone (DPC). These receptors all stem from a man aged 35-49 years with alopecia areata. Some clones in this sample may be carry-over from other donors' samples.

This clonotype occurred many times. The chain uses TRBV5-1 and TRBJ1-5, with unresolved D. CDR1 is SGHRS, CDR2 YFSETQ, per germline. V was cut by 1 base and J by 0 bases, with 14 bases left in between. The CDR3 is 17 amino acids. In nucleotides, the CDR3 is TGCGCCAGCAGCTTGTTCGAGAGGACGGATAGCAATCAGCCCCAGCATTTT. Amino acids: CASSLFERTDSNQPQHF.

This clonotype was counted only a few times. This chain joins TRBV7-2 and TRBJ2-3; TRBD2 agrees at 9 bases. CDR3 length: 17 residues. Looked up from germline, CDR1 is SGHTA and CDR2 is FQGNSA. After removal of 0 bases from V and 10 bases from J, the junction contained 14 bases not matched to a gene. The DNA of the CDR3 is TGTGCCAGCAGCTTAGCTCCCCCTAGCGGGATCCCGGGGGCGCAGTATTTT. This sequence encodes CASSLAPPSGIPGAQYF.

A few counts support this clonotype. This rearrangement joins TRBV3-1 to TRBJ2-5, with 8 bases lining up with TRBD2. Germline V CDR1 and CDR2: LGHDT, YNNKEL (reference sequence). Unmatched junction bases numbered 4, after V lost 1 base and J lost 3 bases. CDR3 length equals 15 residues. The chain's CDR3 is CASSQAPGGEETQYF. The CDR3 DNA reads TGTGCCAGCAGCCAAGCCCCGGGGGGGGAAGAGACCCAGTACTTC.

CDR3 DNA: TGTGCCACCAGTGACCCCGCAGAGGGCGGGGAGCTGTTTTTT. It codes for CATSDPAEGGELFF. The chain joins TRBV24-1 to TRBJ2-2, with TRBD2 as a possible D gene (5 bases). There are 14 residues in the CDR3. Trimming removed 4 bases at V and 7 bases at J, with 12 bases between. Germline V gene sequence: CDR1 KGHDR, CDR2 SFDVKD.

This chain uses TRBV2 with TRBJ2-1, with 8 bases fitting TRBD2. The V gene's germline CDR1 is SNHLY and CDR2 FYNNEI. This CDR3 spans 14 amino acids. After removal of 4 bases from V and 8 bases from J, the junction contained 7 bases not matched to a gene. CDR3 DNA sequence: TGTGCCAGCAGTGGTTTGACTAGCGATCATGAGCAGTTCTTC. Its protein product is CASSGLTSDHEQFF.

The J gene is TRBJ2-1, the V gene TRBV9; TRBD2 matches 13 bases. The CDR3 runs to 19 residues. With V trimmed by 0 bases and J by 2 bases, 8 bases remained unmatched. Looked up from germline, CDR1 is SGDLS and CDR2 is YYNGEE. Here the CDR3 DNA reads TGTGCCAGCAGCGTAGGCCCCGGGACTAGCGGGATCACCTACAATGAGCAGTTCTTC. Residues: CASSVGPGTSGITYNEQFF.

This clonotype was seen more than once but under ten times. This chain links TRBV12-3 or TRBV12-4 with TRBJ2-6, with D unresolved. The CDR3 totals 13 residues. The V gene lost 6 bases and the J gene lost 0 bases, with 3 bases spanning the gap. The CDR3 is CASRASGANVLTF. The CDR3 DNA reads as TGTGCCAGCAGAGCCTCTGGGGCCAACGTCCTGACTTTC.

V and J are TRBV27 and TRBJ1-4, with D maybe TRBD1 (6 bases). Germline V gene sequence: CDR1 MNHEY, CDR2 SMNVEV (reference sequence). The CDR3 runs 15 residues. Trimming took off 5 bases at V and 5 bases at J, with 15 bases between the two ends. The CDR3 region is CASSPWGRGNEKLFF. The CDR3 DNA sequence: TGTGCCAGCAGTCCCTGGGGCAGGGGAAATGAAAAACTGTTTTTT.

This clonotype was seen repeatedly, ten times or more. The chain links TRBV12-3 or TRBV12-4 to TRBJ2-3; D remains ambiguous. CDR3 length equals 13 residues. The V end lost 5 bases, the J end lost 1 base, and 7 bases lay between the germline ends. The CDR3 here is CASSAMGTDTQYF. CDR3 sequence (DNA): TGTGCCAGCAGTGCCATGGGCACAGATACGCAGTATTTT.

In this sample, this clonotype turned up a few times. V gene TRBV7-2 combines with J gene TRBJ2-7; the match to TRBD1 covers 10 bases. The CDR3 covers 14 residues. Germline V lookup: CDR1 SGHTA, CDR2 FQGNSA. V was pared by 5 bases and J by 4 bases, with 5 bases of the junction left unmatched. The CDR3 DNA follows: TGTGCCAGCAGCAAAGGGGGACAGGGGTACGAGCAGTACTTC. Protein sequence: CASSKGGQGYEQYF.

The chain recombines TRBV7-6 with TRBJ2-7; 7 nucleotides line up with TRBD1. The CDR3 totals 15 residues. Trimming at V came to 5 bases and at J to 0 bases, leaving 7 bases not matched to a gene. CDR1 SGHVS and CDR2 FNYEAQ come from the germline V gene. CDR3 sequence: CASSPTGVDSYEQYV. Here the CDR3 DNA reads TGTGCCAGCAGCCCTACAGGGGTGGACTCCTACGAGCAGTACGTC.

This clonotype was seen at least ten times. The chain joins TRBV2 to TRBJ1-3; possibly TRBD1 for D (5 bases). The CDR3 is 16 amino acids. CDR1 and CDR2 (germline): SNHLY, FYNNEI. V was cut by 2 bases and J by 7 bases, with 18 bases left in between. CDR3 region: CASSETTRDDANTIYF. The CDR3 bases are TGTGCCAGCAGTGAAACTACCAGGGACGACGCCAACACCATATATTTT.

This chain connects TRBV11-3 to TRBJ2-5, with a weak D call TRBD1 (5 bases). The germline V and J ends were trimmed by 2 bases and 4 bases, with 8 bases remaining between them. CDR1 SGHNT and CDR2 YENEEA come from the germline V gene. This CDR3 has 13 amino acids. The CDR3 is CASSLMQGETQYF. In nucleotides, the CDR3 is TGTGCCAGCAGCTTAATGCAGGGAGAGACCCAGTACTTC.

This clonotype was counted a few times. The rearrangement joins TRBV24-1 to TRBJ1-1; D not resolved. The CDR3 is made up of 12 amino acids. V was trimmed by 8 bases and J by 7 bases, leaving 13 bases between them. Per the germline V gene, CDR1 is KGHDR and CDR2 is SFDVKD. The chain's CDR3 is CATIGSLGEAFF. The CDR3 DNA is TGTGCCACCATTGGGTCACTCGGTGAAGCTTTCTTT.

This clonotype was seen a few times. For the CDR3, the DNA is TGTGCCAGCAACCCCGGCTACGAGCAGTACTTC. It is translated as CASNPGYEQYF. This chain joins TRBV11-2 and TRBJ2-7; no reliable D call. Germline CDR1 reads SGHAT; CDR2 reads FQNNGV. CDR3 length equals 11 residues. The V gene lost 7 bases and the J gene lost 3 bases, with 7 bases spanning the gap.

This clonotype was seen more than once but under ten times. The chain joins TRBV12-3 or TRBV12-4 to TRBJ2-7; the match to TRBD1 covers 9 bases. V dropped 7 bases and J dropped 3; count of bases not matched to a gene: 10. This CDR3 has 15 residues. The CDR3 loop reads CASNTGTGTGYEQYF. The CDR3 DNA sequence: TGTGCCAGCAATACCGGGACAGGGACTGGCTACGAGCAGTACTTC.

This clonotype was seen more than once but under ten times. The chain recombines TRBV24-1 with TRBJ1-3; D unresolved. Germline values: CDR1 KGHDR, CDR2 SFDVKD. Trimming removed 6 bases at V and 0 bases at J, with 8 bases between. This CDR3 contains 14 residues. The CDR3 protein is CATSRGDSGNTIYF. The CDR3 DNA sequence: TGTGCCACCAGTCGAGGAGACTCTGGAAACACCATATATTTT.

The table lists this clonotype with a few counts. This chain's CDR3 is CALGRFHTGELFF. The CDR3, as DNA: TGTGCGCTGGGGAGGTTCCACACCGGGGAGCTGTTTTTT. This sequence joins TRBV2 and TRBJ2-2, with a possible D match to TRBD2 (6 bases). The germline gives CDR1 SNHLY, CDR2 FYNNEI. The CDR3 covers 13 residues. Full variable domain (remainder filled in from reference TRBV2 and TRBJ2-2): EPEVTQTPSHQVTQMGQEVILRCVPISNHLYFYWYRQILGQKVEFLVSFYNNEISEKSEIFDDQFSVERPDGSNFTLKIRSTKLEDSAMYFCALGRFHTGELFFGEGSRLTVL.

This rearrangement joins TRBV11-3 to TRBJ2-1; perhaps D is TRBD1 or TRBD2 (6 bases each). The V and J ends lost 0 bases and 9 bases respectively, with 18 bases between them. The CDR3 sequence is 16 residues long. CDR1 and CDR2 (germline): SGHNT, YENEEA. The CDR3 DNA is TGTGCCAGCAGCTTAGATCCCTCCAGGGGCGGGGCTGAGCAGTTCTTC. Protein product: CASSLDPSRGGAEQFF.

A few counts support this clonotype. The genes are TRBV12-3 or TRBV12-4 and TRBJ2-3, with 8 bases that match TRBD2. Trimming took 1 base from V and 2 from J; bases not matched to a gene: 2. This CDR3 contains 15 residues. CDR3 residues: CASSLGTSHTDTQYF. The CDR3 DNA follows: TGTGCCAGCAGTTTAGGGACTAGCCACACAGATACGCAGTATTTT.

This clonotype was observed a few times. This rearrangement joins TRBV12-3 or TRBV12-4 to TRBJ2-1; no firm D call. V dropped 6 bases and J dropped 3 bases, with 6 bases sitting between them. The CDR3 length is 12 residues. The CDR3 DNA reads as TGTGCCAGCAGGGCTCACTACAATGAGCAGTTCTTC. It yields the protein CASRAHYNEQFF.

This clonotype was seen more than once but under ten times. This chain links TRBV18 with TRBJ1-4, with TRBD1 matching over 10 bases. The CDR3 is made up of 15 amino acids. CDR1 and CDR2 (germline): KGHSH, LQKENI. The junction had 5 bases not matched to a gene; V was cut back by 5 bases and J by 5 bases. DNA of the CDR3: TGTGCCAGCTCAGCAACGGGACAGGGGAATGAAAAACTGTTTTTT. Translating it yields CASSATGQGNEKLFF.

This clonotype was seen at least ten times. The chain has TRBV12-3 or TRBV12-4 and TRBJ2-1; 9 bases align to TRBD2. The CDR3 contains 15 residues. With 7 bases clipped from V and 7 bases from J, the junction kept 11 bases outside the gene matches. CDR3 in DNA: TGTGCCAGCACCTTAAGCGGGAGGTCGAGTAATGAGCAGTTCTTC. It yields the protein CASTLSGRSSNEQFF.